One sample yielded the 8 T cell receptor beta chains listed below, sequenced in a study of patients and donors after allogeneic stem cell transplantation. From the RT-PCR reads, TCRdb called clonotypes with MiXCR, one entry per CDR3 protein. The sample includes about a million distinct CDR3 sequences, about 20% of them seen just once. The sequencing input was blood, either unsorted or a sorted T cell fraction (not recorded which). These receptors were obtained from a human donor who was either an allogeneic HSCT recipient or a stem cell or donor lymphocyte infusion donor (not recorded which). It is not recorded whose cells these are; they may come from a transplant donor.

This clonotype occurred many times. J is TRBJ2-7 and V is TRBV11-2; D may be TRBD2 (7 bases). Germline CDR1 SGHAT, CDR2 FQNNGV. The CDR3 has 12 amino acids. This CDR3 is CASGGISYEQYF. In DNA form, the CDR3 reads TGTGCTTCGGGGGGCATCTCCTACGAGCAGTACTTC. The full variable domain, its missing parts supplied by reference TRBV11-2 and TRBJ2-7, is EAGVAQSPRYKIIEKRQSVAFWCNPISGHATLYWYQQILGQGPKLLIQFQNNGVVDDSQLPKDRFSAERLKGVDSTLKIQPAKLEDSAVYLCASGGISYEQYFGPGTRLTVT.

The chain is built from TRBV20-1 and TRBJ2-1; possibly TRBD2 for D (7 bases). CDR1 is DFQATT and CDR2 is SNEGSKA in the germline V gene (reference sequence). This CDR3 comprises 13 residues. The V and J ends lost 5 bases and 3 bases respectively, with 11 bases between them. The CDR3 region has the DNA TGCAGTGCTGAGGGGGGGTACTACAATGAGCAGTTCTTC. Amino acid sequence: CSAEGGYYNEQFF.

This clonotype was found a few times. The chain combines TRBV5-1 with TRBJ2-2, with D perhaps being TRBD1 or TRBD2 (5 bases each). Trimming pared 3 bases from V and 6 bases from J, leaving 18 bases between. CDR1 and CDR2 from the germline V gene are SGHRS and YFSETQ. The length of the CDR3 is 16 residues. The CDR3, as DNA: TGCGCCAGCAGCTCAACTAGAGATGGGGCCCCCGGGGAGCTGTTTTTT. Its protein is CASSSTRDGAPGELFF.

This clonotype was seen a handful of times. The V call is TRBV27, the J call TRBJ2-7; D uncertain. Per the germline V gene, CDR1 is MNHEY and CDR2 is SMNVEV (reference sequence). This CDR3 has 11 residues. The ends were cut back, 4 bases at V and 6 bases at J, with 7 bases in the middle. This chain's CDR3 is CASSSHTEQYF. For the CDR3, the DNA is TGTGCCAGCAGTTCACATACCGAGCAGTACTTC.

This sequence joins TRBV6-5 and TRBJ2-5, with 9 bases fitting TRBD1. This CDR3 has 16 residues. Germline CDR1 MNHEY, CDR2 SVGAGI. J lost 4 bases, V lost 3 bases, and 9 bases had no gene match. CDR3 in amino acids: CASSYGAGQGRETQYF. In DNA, the CDR3 is TGTGCCAGCAGTTATGGGGCCGGACAGGGGCGAGAGACCCAGTACTTC.

This clonotype was picked up many times. V and J are TRBV29-1 and TRBJ2-5; D perhaps matches TRBD2 (6 bases). CDR1 and CDR2 from the germline V gene are SQVTM and ANQGSEA. This CDR3 comprises 14 residues. V was shortened by 4 bases and J by 5 bases, with 17 bases between the two germline ends. CDR3: CSVVGPGGVETQYF. CDR3 sequence (DNA): TGCAGCGTTGTAGGGCCGGGCGGGGTTGAGACCCAGTACTTC.

The rearrangement joins TRBV27 to TRBJ2-1, with TRBD1 identical over 8 bases. V lost 6 bases, J lost 3 bases, and 19 bases stayed unmatched. This CDR3 region has 19 residues. From germline, CDR1 is MNHEY and CDR2 SMNVEV (reference sequence). The CDR3 protein is CASSFIPPGSGQGYNEQFF. CDR3 DNA: TGTGCCAGCAGCTTTATCCCCCCAGGCTCCGGACAGGGCTACAATGAGCAGTTCTTC.

This rearrangement joins TRBV20-1 to TRBJ2-1, with 12 bases that match TRBD2. Germline CDR1 DFQATT, CDR2 SNEGSKA (reference sequence). This CDR3 is 17 amino acids long. The V and J ends lost 3 bases and 8 bases, in that order; junction bases with no gene match: 14. This chain's CDR3 is CSARDRLTSGRPHEQFF. CDR3 nucleotides: TGCAGTGCTAGGGATAGGCTAACTAGCGGGAGGCCCCATGAGCAGTTCTTC.